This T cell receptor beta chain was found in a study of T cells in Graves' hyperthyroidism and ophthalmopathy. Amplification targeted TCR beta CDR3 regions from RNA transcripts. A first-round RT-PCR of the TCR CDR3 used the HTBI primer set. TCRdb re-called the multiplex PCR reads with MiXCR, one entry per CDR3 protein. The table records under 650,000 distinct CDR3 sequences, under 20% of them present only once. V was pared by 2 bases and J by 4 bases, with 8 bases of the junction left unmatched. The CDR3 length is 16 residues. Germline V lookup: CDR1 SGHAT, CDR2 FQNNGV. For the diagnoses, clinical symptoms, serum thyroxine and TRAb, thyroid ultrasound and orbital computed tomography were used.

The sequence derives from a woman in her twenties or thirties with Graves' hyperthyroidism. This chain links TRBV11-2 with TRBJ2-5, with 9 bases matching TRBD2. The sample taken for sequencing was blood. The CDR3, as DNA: TGTGCCAGCAGCTTACGGGCTAGCGGGACACGAGAGACCCAGTACTTC. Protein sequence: CASSLRASGTRETQYF.